This T cell receptor beta chain was found in a study of blood T cell repertoires in COVID-19. Methods used by the authors: Estimated nucleated cell counts came from reference gene primer amplification. Clones were sequenced by immunoSEQ multiplex PCR, and TCRdb holds only the in-frame ones, with some missing. Clone size and V and J calls were adopted from that table, with D and trimming inferred from the DNA. The sample contains 300,000 to 400,000 clones, roughly 90% of which appear only once. CDR1 SGDLS and CDR2 YYNGEE come from the germline V gene. Trimming cost V 0 bases and J 9 bases; bases outside gene matches: 5. This CDR3 contains 13 residues.

The receptor's source is a man younger than 40 with COVID-19, enrolled during active disease. V and J are TRBV9 and TRBJ2-5; 7 nucleotides match TRBD2. The sample was peripheral blood. The CDR3 region has the DNA TGTGCCAGCAGCGTAGTGGGGGGGGGTCCCCAGTACTTC. The encoded protein is CASSVVGGGPQYF.